This TCR beta chain was captured in a study of identical twins. Donors uniformly comprised healthy Caucasians. Germline CDR1 is DFQATT and CDR2 is SNEGSKA (reference sequence). This CDR3 comprises 14 residues. Trimming cost V 0 bases and J 4 bases, with 11 bases left between them. Study observations and caveats: Fewer insertions characterized abundant cord blood beta clonotypes, whereas memory repertoires showed none. Compared with models, monozygotic twins showed more out-of-frame TCR alpha sharing.

Unique molecular identifiers were in the cDNA, with template-switch universal primer binding. In TCRdb, the 5' RACE reads were re-called with MiXCR into one record per CDR3 protein. The sample consists of around 1.7 million distinct CDR3 sequences, under 35% of them appearing once. This clonotype was detected a few times. Its antigen is undetermined. What was sequenced was cord blood. This sequence was found in a newborn girl in good health. The chain has TRBV20-1 and TRBJ2-3; D tentatively reads TRBD1 or TRBD2 (5 bases each). DNA for the CDR3: TGCAGTGCTAGAGAGATGGGGCGGGCAGATACGCAGTATTTT. Encoded protein: CSAREMGRADTQYF.